This T cell receptor (beta chain) was obtained from a study of early T cells in non-severe SARS-CoV-2 infection. In the study overall: Chains were unpaired, as sequencing was done on bulk RNA from unsorted whole blood. Points from the study as a whole: VDJdb-based annotation leaned toward anti-spike CD8 responses and missed private and CD4 specificities.

Attached unique molecular identifiers marked individual cDNA molecules. TCRdb fed the 5' RACE reads into MiXCR, producing one record per CDR3 protein. The sample yields over 50,000 distinct CDR3 sequences, 8% to 8.5% seen once. This clonotype appeared many times. Its antigen is not identified. Germline loops: CDR1 SGHNT, CDR2 YYREEE (reference sequence). The V end lost 3 bases, the J end lost 2 bases, and 5 bases lay between the germline ends. The CDR3 is 12 residues long. Sequences were obtained from whole blood. This rearrangement joins TRBV5-4 to TRBJ2-5; D gene ambiguous. This TCR derives from an adult who was a healthcare worker with PCR-confirmed SARS-CoV-2 infection or an uninfected control (not recorded which). CDR3 bases: TGTGCCAGCAGCTCACAACAAGAGACCCAGTACTTC. Translating it yields CASSSQQETQYF.